This T cell receptor (beta chain) was documented in a study of immune heterogeneity within non-small cell lung tumors. Background on the study: There were a few squamous cell carcinomas, more than eight non-squamous carcinomas and 1 tumor not otherwise specified.

A note on this clonotype: The antigen remains unidentified.

As template, the study used bulk tumor genomic DNA at approximately 640 ng per sample. The authors collected several far-apart biopsies from each primary tumor during surgery. Before undergoing curative surgery, patients had newly diagnosed non-small cell lung cancer that was untreated. Donors comprised newly diagnosed non-small cell lung cancer patients undergoing surgery with curative intent. General study points: High-frequency clones unique to single sites coexisted with identical dominant CDR3 beta clonotypes that recurred across tumor sites within a patient. Local tumor mutational burden correlated moderately but significantly with local T-cell clonality (R about 0.34).

It was with 32 V and 13 J primers that multiplex PCR amplified TCR beta CDR3. One entry per CDR3 protein, called by TCRdb with MiXCR from the multiplex PCR reads. The sample has some 11,000 distinct CDR3 sequences, approximately 20% seen once. The sample was lung tumor tissue. The TCR was taken from a man aged 55 to 69 with non-small cell lung cancer.

The CDR3 loop is CSARATSPGLAPYNEQFF. CDR3 nucleotide sequence: TGCAGTGCTAGAGCAACCAGCCCGGGTTTAGCGCCGTACAATGAGCAGTTCTTC. The rearrangement links TRBV20-1 to TRBJ2-1; a weak D match, TRBD2 (5 bases). The V end was cut by 1 base, the J end by 4 bases, with 23 bases between. The CDR3 totals 18 residues. Germline CDR1 DFQATT, CDR2 SNEGSKA (reference sequence).